The TCR beta chain under discussion was sequenced for a study of T cell responses to AZD1222 COVID-19 vaccine. Assay: immunoSEQ multiplex PCR; the TCRdb copy retains only in-frame clones and omits some. The sample yields approximately 120,000 clones, 88% seen once. The specimen comprised peripheral blood, sampled on day 0 of MenACWY control vaccination. This clonotype was obtained from an adult in good health.

CDR3 loop: CSVEGLAVGGEQYF. CDR3 DNA sequence: TGCAGCGTTGAGGGACTAGCGGTAGGGGGCGAGCAGTACTTC. The rearrangement links TRBV29-1 to TRBJ2-7; 11 nucleotides match TRBD2. V was pared by 3 bases and J by 6 bases, with 7 bases of the junction left unmatched. The CDR3 totals 14 residues. Germline loops: CDR1 SQVTM, CDR2 ANQGSEA.